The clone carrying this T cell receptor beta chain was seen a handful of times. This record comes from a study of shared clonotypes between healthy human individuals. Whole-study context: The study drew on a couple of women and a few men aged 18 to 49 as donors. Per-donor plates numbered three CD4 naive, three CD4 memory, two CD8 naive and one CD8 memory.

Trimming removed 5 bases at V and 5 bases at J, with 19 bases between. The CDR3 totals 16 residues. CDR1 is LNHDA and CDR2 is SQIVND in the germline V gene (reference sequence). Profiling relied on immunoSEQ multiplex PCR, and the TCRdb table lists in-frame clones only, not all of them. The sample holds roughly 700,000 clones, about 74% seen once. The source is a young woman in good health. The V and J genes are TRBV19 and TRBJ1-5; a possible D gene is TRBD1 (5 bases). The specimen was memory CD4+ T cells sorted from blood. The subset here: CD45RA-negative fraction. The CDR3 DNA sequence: TGTGCCAGTAGTGCCCCCGTGGGGGTCGGGGATCAGCCCCAGCATTTT. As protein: CASSAPVGVGDQPQHF.